Presented here are 9 T cell receptor beta chains from one specimen sequenced in a study of immune evolution from preneoplasia to lung adenocarcinoma. The protocol was immunoSEQ multiplex PCR, while the TCRdb copy is restricted to in-frame clones and leaves out a portion. Seen here are thousands of clones, more than 70% observed once, and the top ten hold 12%. Sequencing used FFPE minimally invasive lung adenocarcinoma tissue. The receptors come from a person aged 65-85 years with lung adenocarcinoma.

This clone was seen a single time. V and J are TRBV14 and TRBJ2-1, with unresolved D. Per germline, CDR1 SGHDN and CDR2 FVKESK. V lost 0 bases, J lost 4 bases, and 7 bases lay in between. CDR3 length: 14 amino acids. As DNA, the CDR3 is TGTGCCAGCAGCCAAGAGATGAAGTACAATGAGCAGTTCTTC. It is translated as CASSQEMKYNEQFF.

This clone was observed once. The chain recombines TRBV5-1 with TRBJ1-1, with D uncertain. From germline, CDR1 is SGHRS and CDR2 YFSETQ. This CDR3 comprises 16 residues. The V gene lost 2 bases and the J gene lost 0 bases, with 14 bases spanning the gap. The CDR3 DNA sequence: TGCGCCAGCAGCTTTGGTGTGGGAGGTTTGAACACTGAAGCTTTCTTT. It specifies CASSFGVGGLNTEAFF.

The chain combines TRBV5-6 with TRBJ2-1; 10 bases align to TRBD2. The germline V gene has CDR1 SGHDT and CDR2 YYEEEE. Trimming cost V 3 bases and J 5 bases; bases outside gene matches: 11. The CDR3 has 17 amino acids. CDR3 DNA sequence: TGTGCCAGCAGCTCGAGACTGAGCGGGAGGGCCGACAATGAGCAGTTCTTC. Translated: CASSSRLSGRADNEQFF.

This sequence joins TRBV29-1 and TRBJ2-1; unclear D gene. CDR3 size: 11 residues. Germline V lookup: CDR1 SQVTM, CDR2 ANQGSEA. V was cut by 1 base and J by 8 bases, with 6 bases left in between. The CDR3 spells CSVEVVDEQFF. The CDR3 DNA sequence: TGCAGCGTTGAAGTCGTGGATGAGCAGTTCTTC.

The J gene is TRBJ2-1, the V gene TRBV20-1; unclear D gene. The germline CDR1 and CDR2 sequences are DFQATT and SNEGSKA (reference sequence). V lost 0 bases and J lost 10, with 7 bases in between. The CDR3 runs 11 residues. The CDR3 sequence: CSARDLWEQFF. For the CDR3, the DNA is TGCAGTGCTAGAGATTTGTGGGAGCAGTTCTTC.

This clone has a handful of counts. CDR3 DNA: TGTGCCAGCTCACCACGGGGTAGCGGCTACACAGATACGCAGTATTTT. This gives the protein CASSPRGSGYTDTQYF. The rearrangement uses TRBV18 and TRBJ2-3, with D perhaps TRBD2 (6 bases). Germline V lookup: CDR1 KGHSH, CDR2 LQKENI. The CDR3 is 16 residues long. The germline V and J ends were trimmed by 1 base and 2 bases, with 13 bases remaining between them.

The V gene is TRBV29-1, the J gene TRBJ2-5; TRBD1 agrees at 11 bases. The V and J ends lost 7 bases and 5 bases, in that order; junction bases with no gene match: 6. The germline V gene has CDR1 SQVTM and CDR2 ANQGSEA. The CDR3 is made up of 13 amino acids. CDR3 amino acids: CSAGQGGRETQYF. The DNA of the CDR3 is TGCAGCGCGGGACAGGGGGGCAGGGAGACCCAGTACTTC.

This chain connects TRBV6-1 to TRBJ1-4, with D possibly being TRBD1 (6 bases). The CDR3 runs to 13 residues. The V and J ends lost 8 bases and 7 bases respectively, with 14 bases between them. CDR1 and CDR2 (germline): MNHNS, SASEGT. This chain's CDR3 is CASSPRGGEKLFF. DNA for the CDR3: TGTGCCAGCTCCCCCAGGGGAGGTGAAAAACTGTTTTTT.

This clone was seen only once. The chain combines TRBV30 with TRBJ2-3; 8 bases are shared with TRBD2. V shed 6 bases and J 3 bases; nucleotides not matched to a gene: 5. The CDR3 runs 13 residues. Germline V gene sequence: CDR1 GTSNPN, CDR2 SVGIG (reference sequence). The CDR3 sequence: CACTLAGTDTQYF. The CDR3 DNA reads as TGTGCCTGTACGTTAGCGGGAACAGATACGCAGTATTTT.